What follows are 18 T cell receptor beta chains derived from one specimen sequenced in a study of blood T cells in healthy people across ages. A second PCR of roughly 7 to 11 cycles used a sample-barcoded 5' primer and a J-beta primer mix. One entry per CDR3 protein, called by TCRdb with MiXCR from the 5' RACE reads. The sample consists of more than 900,000 distinct CDR3 sequences, roughly 24% of them appearing once. The sample also formed part of further work on T cells of mothers and their children.

Sequencing was done on a sample of blood. These receptors originate from a girl aged 2-10 years in good health.

This clonotype was recorded a few times. V usage is TRBV6-1 and J usage is TRBJ2-3; D might be TRBD2 (5 bases). This CDR3 contains 14 residues. Trimming left V 4 bases short and J 3 bases short, with 11 bases between. The germline V gene has CDR1 MNHNS and CDR2 SASEGT. CDR3 protein: CASSGLLGTDTQYF. The CDR3 DNA is TGTGCCAGCAGTGGACTACTTGGGACAGATACGCAGTATTTT.

The J gene is TRBJ2-7, the V gene TRBV6-2 or TRBV6-3; D is possibly TRBD1 or TRBD2 (7 bases each). Germline loops: CDR1 MNHEY, CDR2 SVGEGT. V was cut by 0 bases and J by 7 bases, with 16 bases left in between. The CDR3 covers 15 residues. This CDR3 is CASSYSSKRGQEQYF. In nucleotides, the CDR3 is TGTGCCAGCAGTTACTCGTCAAAGCGGGGACAGGAGCAGTACTTC.

This clonotype was seen a handful of times. The gene calls are TRBV7-9 and TRBJ2-5; the D gene is possibly TRBD2 (6 bases). Germline CDR1 SEHNR, CDR2 FQNEAQ (reference sequence). V lost 0 bases, J lost 11 bases, and 19 bases lay in between. The length of the CDR3 is 15 residues. CDR3: CASSLAEGTTKEQYF. The CDR3 nucleotides read TGTGCCAGCAGCTTAGCGGAGGGTACTACGAAGGAGCAGTACTTC.

This clonotype was seen only a few times. The J gene is TRBJ1-2, the V gene TRBV6-6; 8 bases line up with TRBD1. Germline assignment: CDR1 MNHNY and CDR2 SVGAGI (reference sequence). The CDR3 covers 14 residues. J gave up 4 bases and V 9 bases, and 10 bases lay outside the gene matches. CDR3 region: CASEQGALAYGYTF. The CDR3 coding sequence is TGTGCCAGTGAGCAGGGGGCGTTGGCCTATGGCTACACCTTC.

V usage is TRBV7-9 and J usage is TRBJ1-2; D gene uncertain. CDR3 length: 15 amino acids. Between the trimmed V and J ends, which lost 0 bases and 4 bases, there was a span of 12 bases. Germline loops: CDR1 SEHNR, CDR2 FQNEAQ (reference sequence). CDR3 in amino acids: CASSLADGKLYGYTF. CDR3 DNA sequence: TGTGCCAGCAGCTTAGCGGACGGGAAACTCTATGGCTACACCTTC.

This chain joins TRBV9 and TRBJ1-5; 7 bases agree with TRBD1. This CDR3 spans 15 amino acids. Trimming cost V 2 bases and J 6 bases; bases outside gene matches: 8. Germline lookup yields CDR1 SGDLS and CDR2 YYNGEE. The CDR3: CASSVGTAPGQPQHF. The CDR3 nucleotides read TGTGCCAGCAGCGTGGGGACAGCCCCGGGTCAGCCCCAGCATTTT.

Of note for this clonotype: The conserved phenylalanine or tryptophan is not found at the CDR3 terminus, so this likely reflects a read error. V and J are TRBV29-1 and TRBJ2-5, with TRBD1 matching over 8 bases. Germline lookup yields CDR1 SQVTM and CDR2 ANQGSEA. The CDR3 runs to 11 residues. The V gene end was trimmed by 4 bases and the J gene end by 5 bases; junction bases not matched to a gene: 0. The CDR3 DNA sequence: TGCAGCGTTGGACAGGGGGAGACCCAGTACCTC. It is translated as CSVGQGETQYL.

Concerning this clonotype itself: Because the CDR3 is missing its conserved closing phenylalanine or tryptophan, this is likely a read error. The DNA is omitted, as the CDR3 cannot be located on it reliably, and the CDR3 follows TCRdb's listing. This chain uses TRBV6-1 with TRBJ2-5; the table's D call, TRBD2, was not checked against the DNA. The CDR3 is 13 residues long, ends included. The germline V gene encodes CDR1 MNHNS and CDR2 SASEGT. The chain's CDR3 is CASSEERGTSGNL.

The chain couples TRBV13 to TRBJ1-4; a possible D gene is TRBD1 (5 bases). The germline gives CDR1 PRHDT, CDR2 FYEKMQ (reference sequence). CDR3 length: 15 residues. The ends were cut back, 4 bases at V and 4 bases at J, with 13 bases in the middle. The CDR3 here is CASSSTETRNEKLFF. The CDR3 DNA sequence: TGTGCCAGCAGCTCGACAGAGACACGTAATGAAAAACTGTTTTTT.

Here the CDR3 reads CASSQGPNSYEQYF. Written as DNA, the CDR3 is TGCGCCAGCAGCCAGGGCCCGAACTCCTACGAGCAGTACTTC. The rearrangement links TRBV4-1 to TRBJ2-7; D gene uncertain. The V gene's germline CDR1 is MGHRA and CDR2 YSYEKL. V was shortened by 3 bases and J by 0 bases, with 9 bases between the two germline ends. This CDR3 contains 14 residues.

This chain joins TRBV7-3 and TRBJ2-7; D not certain. The CDR3 loop spans 13 amino acids. The V gene lost 4 bases and the J gene lost 3 bases, with 10 bases spanning the gap. CDR1 and CDR2 from the germline V gene are SGHTA and FQGTGA. In DNA form, the CDR3 reads TGTGCCAGCAGCTCCCAGGACGGCTACGAGCAGTACTTC. The encoded protein is CASSSQDGYEQYF.

This clonotype showed up just a few times. The V and J genes are TRBV20-1 and TRBJ2-5; 9 bases are shared with TRBD1. The DNA end lines up better with TRBJ2-7; the J call may be wrong. The germline CDR1 and CDR2 sequences are DFQATT and SNEGSKA (reference sequence). The CDR3 has 15 amino acids. The CDR3 is CSAREYRDRADEQYF. DNA of the CDR3: TGCAGTGCTAGGGAGTACCGGGACAGGGCTGACGAGCAGTACTTC.

This clonotype was counted only a few times. V and J are TRBV29-1 and TRBJ2-7; TRBD1 might be the D (6 bases). V shed 3 bases and J shed 2 bases, with 14 bases lying between them. The CDR3 consists of 14 residues. Germline loops: CDR1 SQVTM, CDR2 ANQGSEA. The CDR3 bases are TGCAGCGTTGACGAGGGTAAGGGGGCCTACGAGCAGTACTTC. Translating gives CSVDEGKGAYEQYF.

This clonotype occurred many times. The chain has TRBV4-3 and TRBJ1-3; perhaps TRBD1 as D (5 bases). Germline assignment: CDR1 LGHNA and CDR2 YSLEER. Trimming removed 2 bases at V and 2 bases at J, with 10 bases between. The CDR3 extends over 15 amino acids. In DNA, the CDR3 is TGCGCCAGCAGCCAAATTCAAGGGGCTGGAAACACCATATATTTT. The encoded protein is CASSQIQGAGNTIYF.

The chain joins TRBV6-1 to TRBJ2-3; TRBD1 matches at 10 bases. The CDR3 runs to 17 residues. J was trimmed by 1 base and V by 4 bases; bases with no gene match: 8. The V gene's germline CDR1 is MNHNS and CDR2 SASEGT. This CDR3 is CASSVQTGTGGTDTQYF. CDR3 nucleotide sequence: TGTGCCAGCAGTGTCCAGACCGGGACAGGGGGCACAGATACGCAGTATTTT.

The rearrangement joins TRBV10-3 to TRBJ2-7; 7 bases are shared with TRBD1. The CDR3 runs 15 residues. The J segment lost 5 bases and the V segment lost 0 bases, leaving 7 bases of the junction unmatched. The V gene's germline CDR1 is ENHRY and CDR2 SYGVKD. The CDR3 reads CAISESSRGTNEQYF. The CDR3 bases are TGTGCCATCAGTGAGTCCTCCAGGGGGACGAACGAGCAGTACTTC.

The rearrangement links TRBV29-1 to TRBJ2-5; possibly TRBD2 for D (5 bases). The assigned J gene may be wrong: the sequence end matches TRBJ2-1 better. The CDR3 runs 14 residues. CDR1 and CDR2 (germline): SQVTM, ANQGSEA. The chain's CDR3 is CSVRGWDTYNEQFF. CDR3 sequence (DNA): TGCAGCGTTAGAGGGTGGGATACCTACAATGAGCAGTTCTTC.

This clonotype was observed many times. The chain recombines TRBV19 with TRBJ1-4; D remains ambiguous. This CDR3 has 12 residues. Germline values: CDR1 LNHDA, CDR2 SQIVND (reference sequence). Trimming cost V 6 bases and J 4 bases, with 6 bases left between them. CDR3 in amino acids: CASRGSNEKLFF. The CDR3 nucleotides are TGTGCCAGTAGAGGAAGTAATGAAAAACTGTTTTTT.